Below are 23 T cell receptor beta chains sequenced from a single sample in a study of T-cell memory formation after mild COVID-19. TCRdb analysed the 5' RACE reads with MiXCR anew, one entry per CDR3 protein. The table lists approximately 250,000 distinct CDR3 sequences, over 15% of them singletons. Source material: PBMCs or a T cell subset sorted from them (not recorded which). The source is an adult woman who had mild COVID-19 (a few samples of this study predate the infection). Cell type and time point are not known.

In this sample, this clonotype turned up a few times. The chain uses TRBV20-1 and TRBJ2-1, with unresolved D. This CDR3 is 14 amino acids long. The V and J ends lost 4 bases and 1 base respectively, with 11 bases between them. Germline V gene lookup returns CDR1 DFQATT and CDR2 SNEGSKA (reference sequence). The CDR3: CSAMLAASYNEQFF. The CDR3 DNA follows: TGCAGTGCTATGCTGGCCGCATCCTACAATGAGCAGTTCTTC.

V gene TRBV29-1 combines with J gene TRBJ2-4, with D possibly called TRBD1 or TRBD2 (5 bases each). The CDR3 consists of 12 residues. The germline V gene has CDR1 SQVTM and CDR2 ANQGSEA. Between the trimmed V and J ends, which lost 4 bases and 6 bases, there was a span of 10 bases. CDR3 sequence reads: CSVGGGLNIQYF. CDR3 nucleotides: TGCAGCGTTGGGGGCGGGCTAAACATTCAGTACTTC.

This sequence joins TRBV3-2 and TRBJ2-7; no DNA check was done on the table's D call, TRBD2. TRBV3-2 is recorded as a pseudogene. The CDR3 sequence is 23 residues long. The CDR3 DNA follows: TGTGCCAGCAGCCAAGAACCCGGGACTAGCGGGAGGGCCATTGACGAATTGCTACGATCGCCGTACTTC. Translation: CASSQEPGTSGRAIDELLRSPYF.

This chain links TRBV7-8 with TRBJ1-5; no reliable D call. Trimming left V 4 bases short and J 2 bases short, with 9 bases between. Germline V gene data show CDR1 as SGHVS and CDR2 as FQNEAQ. This CDR3 is 14 amino acids long. Here the CDR3 reads CASSSQTGNQPQHF. The CDR3 DNA reads TGTGCCAGCAGCTCCCAGACCGGCAATCAGCCCCAGCATTTT.

The chain employs TRBV30 and TRBJ2-1, with D possibly matching TRBD2 (6 bases). The CDR3 has 15 residues. V was shortened by 3 bases and J by 2 bases, with 14 bases between the two germline ends. The germline CDR1 and CDR2 sequences are GTSNPN and SVGIG (reference sequence). The CDR3 DNA sequence: TGTGCCTGGAGCCCCGGCGGGGAAACCTACAATGAGCAGTTCTTC. It translates to CAWSPGGETYNEQFF.

The sample holds a few counts of this clonotype. CDR3 bases: TGTGCCAGCAGTGCCCCGGGAACCGGCCACGAGCAGTACTTC. It yields the protein CASSAPGTGHEQYF. The rearrangement joins TRBV12-3 or TRBV12-4 to TRBJ2-7, with a possible D match to TRBD2 (5 bases). The V end lost 5 bases, the J end lost 5 bases, and 16 bases lay between the germline ends. This CDR3 comprises 14 residues.

This chain joins TRBV29-1 and TRBJ1-2; 9 bases are a match to TRBD1. Germline values: CDR1 SQVTM, CDR2 ANQGSEA. The CDR3 is made up of 14 amino acids. Germline trimming cut 7 bases from V and 3 bases from J; bases unmatched to any gene: 9. CDR3 bases: TGCAGCGACCGCAAACAGGGGGCGTACTATGGCTACACCTTC. Residues: CSDRKQGAYYGYTF.

This chain joins TRBV14 and TRBJ1-1; D is unresolved. Germline CDR1 and CDR2: SGHDN and FVKESK. The CDR3 loop spans 15 amino acids. The V and J ends lost 4 bases and 3 bases respectively, with 15 bases between them. CDR3 amino acids: CASSPRARKDTEAFF. The DNA for the CDR3 is TGTGCCAGCAGCCCTCGGGCCCGAAAGGACACTGAAGCTTTCTTT.

This clonotype was recorded a few times. V and J are TRBV5-1 and TRBJ2-3; D is possibly TRBD1 or TRBD2 (5 bases each). V was trimmed by 2 bases and J by 1 base, leaving 11 bases between them. This CDR3 contains 15 residues. Germline CDR1 is SGHRS and CDR2 is YFSETQ. CDR3 amino acids: CASSLWDRRTDTQYF. The DNA for the CDR3 is TGCGCCAGCAGCTTATGGGACCGCCGCACAGATACGCAGTATTTT.

This clonotype was observed a handful of times. The J gene is TRBJ2-5, the V gene TRBV7-8; unclear D gene. Trimming cost V 2 bases and J 4 bases, with 8 bases left between them. The CDR3 extends over 13 amino acids. The germline CDR1 and CDR2 sequences are SGHVS and FQNEAQ. CDR3 residues: CASSLNLGETQYF. DNA for the CDR3: TGTGCCAGCAGCTTAAATTTGGGAGAGACCCAGTACTTC.

The chain has TRBV24-1 and TRBJ1-5; 10 bases match TRBD1. The CDR3 has 14 residues. The V gene end was trimmed by 7 bases and the J gene end by 9 bases; junction bases not matched to a gene: 8. Per the germline V gene, CDR1 is KGHDR and CDR2 is SFDVKD. The CDR3 coding sequence is TGTGCCACCAGCCCTTGGGACAGGGGCTGGCCCCAGCATTTT. It encodes CATSPWDRGWPQHF.

This clonotype was seen repeatedly, ten times or more. The V and J genes are TRBV7-3 and TRBJ2-1, with D unresolved. The CDR3 sequence is 13 residues long. In germline, CDR1 is SGHTA, CDR2 FQGTGA. V dropped 0 bases and J dropped 4 bases, with 4 bases sitting between them. DNA for the CDR3: TGTGCCAGCAGCTTAACTGTGTACAATGAGCAGTTCTTC. Protein: CASSLTVYNEQFF.

The genes are TRBV6-2 or TRBV6-3 and TRBJ2-5; D gene uncertain. Germline lookup yields CDR1 MNHEY and CDR2 SVGEGT. V was clipped by 2 bases and J by 4 bases, with 11 bases between them. The CDR3 has 14 amino acids. The CDR3 loop reads CASSYGWLGETQYF. The CDR3 DNA sequence: TGTGCCAGCAGTTACGGATGGTTAGGAGAGACCCAGTACTTC.

The chain combines TRBV6-5 with TRBJ1-1; weak D call: TRBD1 (5 bases). V shed 7 bases and J shed 2 bases, with 17 bases lying between them. This CDR3 is built from 15 residues. The germline CDR1 and CDR2 sequences are MNHEY and SVGAGI. The CDR3 here is CASIPGGSGNTEAFF. The CDR3 DNA reads as TGTGCCAGCATCCCCGGGGGGTCTGGAAACACTGAAGCTTTCTTT.

A few counts support this clonotype. The J gene is TRBJ1-1, the V gene TRBV21-1; the table calls TRBD1, which could not be checked here. TRBV21-1 is a listed pseudogene. The CDR3 loop spans 15 amino acids. The CDR3: CASSRRGGQSTEAFF. In nucleotides, the CDR3 is TGTGCCAGCAGCAGGCGAGGGGGCCAGAGCACTGAAGCTTTCTTT.

This sequence joins TRBV7-2 and TRBJ2-7; TRBD2 matches 11 bases. The CDR3 sequence is 17 residues long. Per germline, CDR1 SGHTA and CDR2 FQGNSA. V lost 5 bases and J lost 3; bases outside the gene matches: 12. This CDR3 is CASSPPAGLAGGYEQYF. CDR3 DNA sequence: TGTGCCAGCAGCCCGCCCGCCGGGCTAGCGGGAGGCTACGAGCAGTACTTC.

The CDR3 region is CASSWNRGNYGYTF. The DNA for the CDR3 is TGTGCCAGCAGTTGGAACCGGGGGAACTATGGCTACACCTTC. The V call is TRBV12-3 or TRBV12-4, the J call TRBJ1-2, with D perhaps TRBD1 (5 bases). The CDR3 has 14 residues. Trimming removed 4 bases from V and 2 bases from J, with 11 bases in between.

This sequence joins TRBV11-2 and TRBJ1-2; possibly TRBD1 for D (6 bases). Germline-derived CDR1 and CDR2 are SGHAT and FQNNGV. The V end was cut by 1 base, the J end by 4 bases, with 13 bases between. The CDR3 has 15 residues. CDR3 DNA sequence: TGTGCCAGCAGCTTAGGGGAGTCGACAGGCTATGGCTACACCTTC. This encodes CASSLGESTGYGYTF.

This clonotype was counted only a few times. This chain joins TRBV27 and TRBJ2-1, with D tentatively TRBD1 (5 bases). Germline assignment: CDR1 MNHEY and CDR2 SMNVEV (reference sequence). Trimming cost V 6 bases and J 0 bases, with 9 bases left between them. The CDR3 has 14 residues. The CDR3 loop is CASRLRGSYNEQFF. In DNA, the CDR3 is TGTGCCAGCAGACTTAGGGGCTCCTACAATGAGCAGTTCTTC.

This sequence joins TRBV9 and TRBJ2-7; the D gene is possibly TRBD1 (6 bases). Trimming pared 0 bases from V and 1 base from J, leaving 11 bases between. Germline V CDR1 and CDR2: SGDLS, YYNGEE. The CDR3 has 15 residues. The CDR3 DNA reads TGTGCCAGCAGCGTAGATCTGGGGGCGTCCTACGAGCAGTACTTC. Protein sequence: CASSVDLGASYEQYF.

This clonotype was observed many times. The chain recombines TRBV5-1 with TRBJ2-1; 14 nucleotides line up with TRBD2. Per the germline V gene, CDR1 is SGHRS and CDR2 is YFSETQ. The CDR3 has 14 amino acids. The V and J ends lost 6 bases and 7 bases, in that order; junction bases with no gene match: 3. The CDR3 nucleotides read TGCGCCAGCACCGGACTAGCGGGGGGAAATGAGCAGTTCTTC. It yields the protein CASTGLAGGNEQFF.

J is TRBJ2-5 and V is TRBV10-3, with D perhaps assigned TRBD1 or TRBD2 (5 bases each). Trimming took 5 bases from V and 0 from J, leaving 10 bases between them. This CDR3 comprises 14 residues. Germline CDR1 reads ENHRY; CDR2 reads SYGVKD. CDR3 coding DNA: TGTGCCATCAGTCCCCGAGGGGACCAAGAGACCCAGTACTTC. It specifies CAISPRGDQETQYF.

The CDR3 DNA is TGTGCCAGCAGCGGGACCCACTATGGCTACACCTTC. This translates into CASSGTHYGYTF. J is TRBJ1-2 and V is TRBV12-3 or TRBV12-4, with D possibly matching TRBD1 (5 bases). Between the trimmed V and J ends, which lost 6 bases and 3 bases, there was a span of 8 bases. The CDR3 is made up of 12 amino acids.